This T cell receptor beta chain was sequenced for a study of identical twins. This CDR3 has 17 residues. Per the germline V gene, CDR1 is SSHAT and CDR2 is FNYEAQ (reference sequence). TCRdb analysed the 5' RACE reads with MiXCR anew, one entry per CDR3 protein. The data contain about 500,000 distinct CDR3 sequences, about 13% of them singletons. Notes on this clonotype: Germline is not matched at one junction end, which may reflect a read error.

The sample was also linked to a second study, of yellow fever vaccine responses in identical twins.

Specimen: CD4+ T cells sorted from blood. This clonotype was sampled from a woman under 30 in good health. The rearrangement links TRBV7-7 to TRBJ2-7; D is perhaps TRBD1 (6 bases). In DNA, the CDR3 is TGTGCTAGCAGCTTATATCCCCCTTGGACAGAGGACTACGAGCAGTACTTC. Protein: CASSLYPPWTEDYEQYF. The entire variable domain, with the rest obtained from reference TRBV7-7 and TRBJ2-7, is as follows: GAGVSQSPRYKVTKRGQDVTLRCDPISSHATLYWYQQALGQGPEFLTYFNYEAQPDKSGLPSDRFSAERPEGSISTLTIQRTEQRDSAMYRCASSLYPPWTEDYEQYFGPGTRLTVT.